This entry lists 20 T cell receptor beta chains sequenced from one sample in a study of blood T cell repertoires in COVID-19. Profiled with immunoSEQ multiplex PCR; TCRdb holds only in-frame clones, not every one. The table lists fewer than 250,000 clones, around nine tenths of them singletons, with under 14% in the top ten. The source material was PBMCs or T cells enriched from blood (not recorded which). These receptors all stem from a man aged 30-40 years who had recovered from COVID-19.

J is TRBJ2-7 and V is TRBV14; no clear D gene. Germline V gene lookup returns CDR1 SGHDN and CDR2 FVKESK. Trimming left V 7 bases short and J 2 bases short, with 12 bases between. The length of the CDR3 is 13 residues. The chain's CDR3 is CASKPSSAYEQYF. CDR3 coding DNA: TGTGCCAGCAAACCCTCTAGTGCCTACGAGCAGTACTTC.

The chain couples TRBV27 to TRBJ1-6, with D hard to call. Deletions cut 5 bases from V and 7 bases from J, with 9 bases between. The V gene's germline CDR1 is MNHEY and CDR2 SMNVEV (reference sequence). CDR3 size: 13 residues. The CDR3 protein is CASSPRVNSPLHF. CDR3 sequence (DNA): TGTGCCAGCAGTCCCCGTGTGAATTCACCCCTCCACTTT.

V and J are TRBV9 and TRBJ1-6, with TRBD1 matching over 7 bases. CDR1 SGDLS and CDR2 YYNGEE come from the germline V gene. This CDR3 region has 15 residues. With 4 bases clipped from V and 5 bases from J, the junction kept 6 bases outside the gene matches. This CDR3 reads CASSSSGTDNSPLHF. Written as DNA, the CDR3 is TGTGCCAGCAGCTCCTCCGGGACAGATAATTCACCCCTCCACTTT.

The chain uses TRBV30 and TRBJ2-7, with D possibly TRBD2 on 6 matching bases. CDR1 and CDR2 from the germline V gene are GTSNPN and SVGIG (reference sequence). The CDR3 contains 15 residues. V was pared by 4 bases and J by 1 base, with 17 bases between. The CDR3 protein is CAWKSVTRLSYEQYF. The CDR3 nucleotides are TGTGCCTGGAAATCGGTGACTAGACTTTCCTACGAGCAGTACTTC.

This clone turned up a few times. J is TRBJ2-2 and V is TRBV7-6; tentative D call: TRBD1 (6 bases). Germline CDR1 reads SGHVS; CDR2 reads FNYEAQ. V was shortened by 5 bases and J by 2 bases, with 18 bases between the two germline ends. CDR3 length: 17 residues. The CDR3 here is CASSQRQAKTNTGELFF. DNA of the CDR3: TGTGCCAGCAGCCAAAGACAGGCGAAGACTAACACCGGGGAGCTGTTTTTT.

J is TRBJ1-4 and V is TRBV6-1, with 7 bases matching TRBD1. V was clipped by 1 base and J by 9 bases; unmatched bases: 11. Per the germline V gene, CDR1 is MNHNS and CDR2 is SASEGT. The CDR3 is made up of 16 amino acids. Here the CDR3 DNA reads TGTGCCAGCAGTGAAGGGAGGGGGACAGTCAACAAAAAACTGTTTTTT. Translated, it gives CASSEGRGTVNKKLFF.

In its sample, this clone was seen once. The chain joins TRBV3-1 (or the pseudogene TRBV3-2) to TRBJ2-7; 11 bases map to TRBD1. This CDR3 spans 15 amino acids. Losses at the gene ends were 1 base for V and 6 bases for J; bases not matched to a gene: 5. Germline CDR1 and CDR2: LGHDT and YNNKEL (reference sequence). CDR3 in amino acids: CASSQGSGTGGEQYF. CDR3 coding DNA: TGTGCCAGCAGCCAAGGATCAGGGACAGGGGGCGAGCAGTACTTC.

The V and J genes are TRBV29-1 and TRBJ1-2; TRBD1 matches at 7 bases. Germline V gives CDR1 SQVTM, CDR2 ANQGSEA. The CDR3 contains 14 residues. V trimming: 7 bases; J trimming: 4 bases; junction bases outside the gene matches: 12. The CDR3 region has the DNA TGCAGCGGGCAAGAGGGGGCGCGGCCCTATGGCTACACCTTC. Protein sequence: CSGQEGARPYGYTF.

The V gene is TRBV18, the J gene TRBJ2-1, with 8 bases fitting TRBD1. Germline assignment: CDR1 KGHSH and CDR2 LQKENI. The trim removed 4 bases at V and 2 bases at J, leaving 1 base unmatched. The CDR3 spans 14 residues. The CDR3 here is CASSRQGTYNEQFF. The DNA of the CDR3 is TGTGCCAGCTCACGACAGGGGACCTACAATGAGCAGTTCTTC.

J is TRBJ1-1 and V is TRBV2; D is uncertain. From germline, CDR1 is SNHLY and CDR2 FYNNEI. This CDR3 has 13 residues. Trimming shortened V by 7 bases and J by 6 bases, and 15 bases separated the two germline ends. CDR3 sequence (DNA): TGTGCCAGCACCGAGGGAGTTAAGGCTGAAGCTTTCTTT. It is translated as CASTEGVKAEAFF.

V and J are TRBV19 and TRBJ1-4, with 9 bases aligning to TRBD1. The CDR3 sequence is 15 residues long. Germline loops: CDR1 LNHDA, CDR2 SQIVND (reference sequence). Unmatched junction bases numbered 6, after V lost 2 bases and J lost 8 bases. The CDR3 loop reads CASSIYTGGREKLFF. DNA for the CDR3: TGTGCCAGTAGTATATACACAGGGGGCCGGGAAAAACTGTTTTTT.

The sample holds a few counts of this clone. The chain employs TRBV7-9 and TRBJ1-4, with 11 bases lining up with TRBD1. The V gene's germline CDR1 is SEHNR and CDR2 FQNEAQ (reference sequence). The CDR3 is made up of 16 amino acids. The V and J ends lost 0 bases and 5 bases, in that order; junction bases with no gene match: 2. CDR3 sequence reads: CASSLADRGRNEKLFF. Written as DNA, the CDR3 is TGTGCCAGCAGCTTAGCGGACAGGGGGCGAAATGAAAAACTGTTTTTT.

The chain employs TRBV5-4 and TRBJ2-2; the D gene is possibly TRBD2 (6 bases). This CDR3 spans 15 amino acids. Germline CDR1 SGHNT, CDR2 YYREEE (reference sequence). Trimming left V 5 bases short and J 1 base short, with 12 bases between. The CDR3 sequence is CASSPTSRNTGELFF. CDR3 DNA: TGTGCCAGCAGTCCAACTAGCAGGAACACCGGGGAGCTGTTTTTT.

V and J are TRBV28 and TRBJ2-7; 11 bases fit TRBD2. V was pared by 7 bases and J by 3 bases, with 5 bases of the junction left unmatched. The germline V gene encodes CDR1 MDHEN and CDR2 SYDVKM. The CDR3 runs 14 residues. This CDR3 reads CASTGTSGSYEQYF. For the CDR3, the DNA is TGTGCCAGCACTGGGACTAGCGGTAGCTACGAGCAGTACTTC.

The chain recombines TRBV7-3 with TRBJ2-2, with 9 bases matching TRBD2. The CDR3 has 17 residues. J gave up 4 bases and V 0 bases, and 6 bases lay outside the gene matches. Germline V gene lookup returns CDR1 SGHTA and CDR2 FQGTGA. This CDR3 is CASSLTTSGGATGELFF. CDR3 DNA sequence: TGTGCCAGCAGCTTAACGACTAGCGGAGGGGCCACCGGGGAGCTGTTTTTT.

CDR3 in DNA: TGTGCCAGCAGTTTAGTTACGGGTCAGCCCCAGCATTTT. This sequence encodes CASSLVTGQPQHF. The chain uses TRBV27 and TRBJ1-5; D remains ambiguous. The CDR3 extends over 13 amino acids. Trimming pared 2 bases from V and 6 bases from J, leaving 8 bases between. Germline V gives CDR1 MNHEY, CDR2 SMNVEV (reference sequence).

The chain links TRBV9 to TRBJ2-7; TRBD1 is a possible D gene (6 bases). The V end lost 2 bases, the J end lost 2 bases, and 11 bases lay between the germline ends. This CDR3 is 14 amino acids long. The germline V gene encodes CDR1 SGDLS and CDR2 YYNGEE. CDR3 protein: CASSVTTGTYEQYF. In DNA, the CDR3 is TGTGCCAGCAGCGTGACGACAGGAACCTACGAGCAGTACTTC. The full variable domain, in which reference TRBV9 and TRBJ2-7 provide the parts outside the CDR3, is DSGVTQTPKHLITATGQRVTLRCSPRSGDLSVYWYQQSLDQGLQFLIQYYNGEERAKGNILERFSAQQFPDLHSELNLSSLELGDSALYFCASSVTTGTYEQYFGPGTRLTVT.

CDR3 nucleotides: TGTGCCAGCAGCTTAGGGCGAAGCAGGGGGCAAACCTACGAGCAGTACTTC. It specifies CASSLGRSRGQTYEQYF. The rearrangement joins TRBV7-8 to TRBJ2-7; 8 nucleotides match TRBD1. The CDR3 consists of 17 residues. Trimming removed 1 base from V and 2 bases from J; junction bases left unmatched: 10. Germline loops: CDR1 SGHVS, CDR2 FQNEAQ. Filled out from reference TRBV7-8 and TRBJ2-7, the complete variable domain reads GAGVSQSPRYKVAKRGQDVALRCDPISGHVSLFWYQQALGQGPEFLTYFQNEAQLDKSGLPSDRFFAERPEGSVSTLKIQRTQQEDSAVYLCASSLGRSRGQTYEQYFGPGTRLTVT.

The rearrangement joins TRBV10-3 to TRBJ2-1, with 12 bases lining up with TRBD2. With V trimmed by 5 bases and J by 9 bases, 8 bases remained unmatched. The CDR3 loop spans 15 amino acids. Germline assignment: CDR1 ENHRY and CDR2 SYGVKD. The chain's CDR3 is CAISQASGRAVEQFF. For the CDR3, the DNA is TGTGCCATCAGTCAGGCTAGCGGGAGGGCCGTTGAGCAGTTCTTC.

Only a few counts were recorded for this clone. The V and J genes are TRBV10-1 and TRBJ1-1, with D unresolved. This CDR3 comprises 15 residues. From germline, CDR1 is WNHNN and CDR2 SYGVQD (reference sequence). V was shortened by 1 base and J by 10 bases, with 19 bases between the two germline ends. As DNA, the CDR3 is TGCGCCAGCAGTGAGTTTGGAGTCGCCGTGTTTGGAGCTTTCTTT. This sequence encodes CASSEFGVAVFGAFF.